The 22 T cell receptor beta chains listed next were all sequenced from one sample in a study of cytomegalovirus exposure and HLA in healthy donors. PCR used 60 Vbeta primers and 13 Jbeta primers. Produced via immunoSEQ multiplex PCR; TCRdb's table is partial and in-frame only. The data hold around 200,000 clones, with around four fifths observed a single time. The sequencing sample was made of PBMCs. These receptors all come from a woman in her 50s in good health and CMV-seropositive.

The rearrangement uses TRBV5-6 and TRBJ2-3; 14 bases fit TRBD2. The CDR3 spans 16 residues. Germline CDR1 reads SGHDT; CDR2 reads YYEEEE. Unmatched junction bases numbered 7, after V lost 6 bases and J lost 4 bases. DNA of the CDR3: TGTGCCAGCACCTCCAGACTAGCGGGGGGGCCAGATACGCAGTATTTT. This translates into CASTSRLAGGPDTQYF.

The chain employs TRBV5-1 and TRBJ2-7; no firm D call. The CDR3 runs to 11 residues. Germline-derived CDR1 and CDR2 are SGHRS and YFSETQ. The germline V and J ends were trimmed by 0 bases and 9 bases, with 7 bases remaining between them. The CDR3 nucleotides read TGCGCCAGCAGCTTGGGCAGTCTGCAGTACTTC. It translates to CASSLGSLQYF. Full variable domain (missing parts from reference TRBV5-1 and TRBJ2-7): KAGVTQTPRYLIKTRGQQVTLSCSPISGHRSVSWYQQTPGQGLQFLFEYFSETQRNKGNFPGRFSGRQFSNSRSEMNVSTLELGDSALYLCASSLGSLQYFGPGTRLTVT.

The chain joins TRBV27 to TRBJ2-2, with TRBD2 matching over 8 bases. The CDR3 totals 17 residues. J was trimmed by 2 bases and V by 6 bases; bases with no gene match: 11. CDR1 MNHEY and CDR2 SMNVEV come from the germline V gene (reference sequence). The CDR3 reads CASSLSAGATNTGELFF. The CDR3 DNA follows: TGTGCCAGCAGCCTGTCAGCGGGGGCCACCAACACCGGGGAGCTGTTTTTT.

This rearrangement joins TRBV7-6 to TRBJ1-6, with TRBD1 matching over 7 bases. This CDR3 is 16 amino acids long. Germline CDR1 is SGHVS and CDR2 is FNYEAQ. After removal of 2 bases from V and 7 bases from J, the junction contained 8 bases not matched to a gene. The CDR3 reads CASSLRPGGLNSPLHF. CDR3 DNA: TGTGCCAGCAGCTTACGGCCAGGGGGATTAAATTCACCCCTCCACTTT.

The chain recombines TRBV30 with TRBJ2-1, with 7 bases identical to TRBD1. V was pared by 2 bases and J by 6 bases, with 10 bases of the junction left unmatched. CDR3 size: 15 residues. Germline-derived CDR1 and CDR2 are GTSNPN and SVGIG (reference sequence). CDR3 loop: CAWSPNIRGLNEQFF. The CDR3 nucleotides read TGTGCCTGGAGTCCTAACATAAGGGGGCTCAATGAGCAGTTCTTC.

The chain carries TRBV5-1 and TRBJ2-3; D unclear. V was pared by 4 bases and J by 2 bases, with 8 bases between. The germline CDR1 and CDR2 sequences are SGHRS and YFSETQ. The CDR3 is 13 amino acids. CDR3 DNA sequence: TGCGCCAGCAGCCAGGTACCCACAGATACGCAGTATTTT. Translated, it gives CASSQVPTDTQYF.

The chain employs TRBV29-1 and TRBJ2-2; TRBD1 aligns across 11 bases. V lost 7 bases, J lost 7 bases, and 11 bases stayed unmatched. Germline CDR1 is SQVTM and CDR2 is ANQGSEA. The CDR3 loop spans 15 amino acids. The CDR3 protein is CSGFRDRGYGGELFF. The CDR3 nucleotides read TGCAGCGGTTTCCGGGACAGGGGGTATGGCGGGGAGCTGTTTTTT.

CDR3: CASRTTGSYSGELFF. CDR3 nucleotide sequence: TGTGCCAGCAGAACGACAGGCAGCTACTCCGGGGAGCTGTTTTTT. The rearrangement joins TRBV6-1 to TRBJ2-2; possibly TRBD1 for D (6 bases). The V gene's germline CDR1 is MNHNS and CDR2 SASEGT. CDR3 length: 15 residues. The V and J ends lost 6 bases and 6 bases respectively, with 17 bases between them.

The rearrangement uses TRBV29-1 and TRBJ2-2; D is possibly TRBD2 (5 bases). V lost 1 base to trimming and J lost 7 bases, with 7 bases between them. CDR3 length: 12 amino acids. The germline V gene has CDR1 SQVTM and CDR2 ANQGSEA. CDR3 DNA sequence: TGCAGCGTTGAAGGAGGGTTCGGGGAGCTGTTTTTT. Its translation is CSVEGGFGELFF.

This clone was recorded once. The chain carries TRBV5-1 and TRBJ2-2; TRBD1 matches at 9 bases. Germline-derived CDR1 and CDR2 are SGHRS and YFSETQ. The CDR3 runs to 14 residues. V lost 4 bases, J lost 3 bases, and 1 base stayed unmatched. For the CDR3, the DNA is TGCGCCAGCAGCCGACAGGGGGACACCGGGGAGCTGTTTTTT. Translated, it gives CASSRQGDTGELFF.

This clone showed up just a few times. The V call is TRBV5-1, the J call TRBJ2-3; maybe TRBD1 (6 bases). The V end was cut by 4 bases, the J end by 4 bases, with 16 bases between. Germline V lookup: CDR1 SGHRS, CDR2 YFSETQ. The CDR3 is made up of 15 amino acids. The CDR3 nucleotides read TGCGCCAGCAGCCCGGGGCAGGGGTATGCAGATACGCAGTATTTT. Residues: CASSPGQGYADTQYF.

The CDR3 sequence is CASSYSKRGTGTEAFF. The CDR3 DNA sequence: TGTGCCAGCAGTTACTCGAAGCGGGGTACGGGGACTGAAGCTTTCTTT. The chain employs TRBV6-6 and TRBJ1-1; D is unresolved. CDR3 length equals 16 residues. V was pared by 0 bases and J by 5 bases, with 16 bases between. Germline assignment: CDR1 MNHNY and CDR2 SVGAGI (reference sequence).

V and J are TRBV9 and TRBJ2-5, with D tentatively TRBD1 (6 bases). This CDR3 is 14 amino acids long. Germline V gene lookup returns CDR1 SGDLS and CDR2 YYNGEE. V was pared by 3 bases and J by 0 bases, with 9 bases between. The CDR3 sequence is CASSETGNQETQYF. The CDR3 nucleotides are TGTGCCAGCAGCGAGACAGGAAACCAAGAGACCCAGTACTTC.

Here the CDR3 DNA reads TGTGCCAGCAGTCAAACAGCAGGGGTCGGTGGCTACACCTTC. Translated, it gives CASSQTAGVGGYTF. This chain connects TRBV6-5 to TRBJ1-2; the D gene is possibly TRBD1 (6 bases). Germline loops: CDR1 MNHEY, CDR2 SVGAGI. This CDR3 has 14 residues. With 5 bases removed from V and 7 bases from J, the gap between germline ends came to 17 bases.

The rearrangement uses TRBV7-3 and TRBJ1-2; D not resolved. Germline V lookup: CDR1 SGHTA, CDR2 FQGTGA. The CDR3 consists of 9 residues. CDR3 sequence: CTGGDGYTF. The CDR3 nucleotides read TGTACGGGCGGGGATGGCTACACCTTC. Variable domain in full (rest from reference TRBV7-3 and TRBJ1-2): GAGVSQTPSNKVTEKGKYVELRCDPISGHTALYWYRQSLGQGPEFLIYFQGTGAADDSGLPNDRFFAVRPEGSVSTLKIQRTERGDSAVYLCTGGDGYTFGSGTRLTVV.

V gene TRBV28 combines with J gene TRBJ1-6; 12 nucleotides agree with TRBD1. V was clipped by 6 bases and J by 0 bases; unmatched bases: 9. Germline CDR1 reads MDHEN; CDR2 reads SYDVKM. The CDR3 has 19 residues. For the CDR3, the DNA is TGTGCCAGCAGACCGGGACAGGGGGCGCTTAGCTCCTATAATTCACCCCTCCACTTT. Translation: CASRPGQGALSSYNSPLHF.

The rearrangement links TRBV2 to TRBJ1-5, with 7 bases fitting TRBD1. Trimming took 7 bases from V and 4 from J; bases not matched to a gene: 4. CDR1 SNHLY and CDR2 FYNNEI come from the germline V gene. The CDR3 covers 13 residues. For the CDR3, the DNA is TGTGCCAGCACTATGGACAGGAATCAGCCCCAGCATTTT. It specifies CASTMDRNQPQHF.

This chain links TRBV5-4 with TRBJ1-2, with a weak D call TRBD1 (5 bases). V was cut by 0 bases and J by 13 bases, with 16 bases left in between. The CDR3 consists of 13 residues. Germline CDR1 and CDR2: SGHNT and YYREEE (reference sequence). In DNA, the CDR3 is TGTGCCAGCAGCTTGGCATCAGGGAAGAACTCCACCTTC. Translated, it gives CASSLASGKNSTF.

This clone was observed a single time. This chain connects TRBV7-9 to TRBJ1-2; maybe TRBD1 (5 bases). Germline lookup yields CDR1 SEHNR and CDR2 FQNEAQ (reference sequence). The length of the CDR3 is 15 residues. V lost 5 bases to trimming and J lost 8 bases, with 21 bases between them. CDR3 in amino acids: CASSLGRGEKGGYTF. As DNA, the CDR3 is TGTGCCAGCAGCCTAGGGCGGGGGGAGAAAGGAGGCTACACCTTC.

The chain joins TRBV13 to TRBJ2-3; 9 bases match TRBD2. Per the germline V gene, CDR1 is PRHDT and CDR2 is FYEKMQ (reference sequence). J was trimmed by 2 bases and V by 0 bases; bases with no gene match: 3. CDR3 size: 16 residues. The CDR3 is CASSLGLAGTTDTQYF. DNA for the CDR3: TGTGCCAGCAGCTTAGGCCTAGCGGGGACCACAGATACGCAGTATTTT.

This clone showed up just a few times. The V and J genes are TRBV10-3 and TRBJ2-1; TRBD1 matches 9 bases. V was pared by 6 bases and J by 1 base, with 7 bases of the junction left unmatched. Germline CDR1 is ENHRY and CDR2 is SYGVKD. The CDR3 spans 16 residues. The CDR3 region is CAIRGGQGFSYNEQFF. The CDR3, as DNA: TGTGCCATCAGGGGGGGACAGGGATTTTCCTACAATGAGCAGTTCTTC.

This clone is a singleton in its sample. The CDR3 DNA sequence: TGTGCCAGCAGCCGGACAGGGAACGAGCAGTACTTC. It specifies CASSRTGNEQYF. The chain combines TRBV6-5 with TRBJ2-7; 8 nucleotides match TRBD1. The germline V gene encodes CDR1 MNHEY and CDR2 SVGAGI. V shed 6 bases, J shed 5 bases, and the junction held 3 bases outside the gene matches. The length of the CDR3 is 12 residues.